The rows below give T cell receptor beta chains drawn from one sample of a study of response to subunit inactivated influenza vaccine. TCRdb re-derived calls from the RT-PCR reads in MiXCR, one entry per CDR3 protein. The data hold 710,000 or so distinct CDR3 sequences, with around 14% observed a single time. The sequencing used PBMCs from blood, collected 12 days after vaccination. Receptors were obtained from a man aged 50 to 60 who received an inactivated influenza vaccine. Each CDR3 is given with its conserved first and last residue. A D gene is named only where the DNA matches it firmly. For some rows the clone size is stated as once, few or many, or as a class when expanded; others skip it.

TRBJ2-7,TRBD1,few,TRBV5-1,TGCGCCAGCAGCTCTTCGACAGGGGGCTACGAGCAGTACTTC,CASSSSTGGYEQYF
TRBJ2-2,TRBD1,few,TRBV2,TGTGCCAGCAGGGCCGGGACAGCGAACACCGGGGAGCTGTTTTTT,CASRAGTANTGELFF
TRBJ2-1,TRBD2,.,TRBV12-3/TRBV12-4,TGTGCCAGCAGTTGGGGGGGGAGAGAGCAGTTCTTC,CASSWGGREQFF
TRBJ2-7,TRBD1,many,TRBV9,TGTGCCAGCAGCCCAAGGACAGGGCTCCACGAGCAGTACTTC,CASSPRTGLHEQYF
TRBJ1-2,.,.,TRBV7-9,TGTGCCAACGAAGATAACTACACCTTC,CANEDNYTF
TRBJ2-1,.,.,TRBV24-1,TGTGCCACCAGTGATTCGACAGCCTCAGTTGGCAATGAGCAGTTCTTC,CATSDSTASVGNEQFF
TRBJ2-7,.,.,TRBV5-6,TGTGCCAGCAGCTTGCCGCCCTCCCAAAGCCTGAGCGAGCAGTACTTC,CASSLPPSQSLSEQYF
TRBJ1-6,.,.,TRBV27,TGTGCCAGCAGTTCACGGACAGCCAATTCACCCCTCCACTTT,CASSSRTANSPLHF
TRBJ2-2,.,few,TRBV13,TGTGCCAGCAGCTCCTTCGGAACCGGGGAGCTGTTTTTT,CASSSFGTGELFF
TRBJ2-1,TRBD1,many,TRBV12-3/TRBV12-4,TGTGCCAGCAGTCCGGGACAGGTATACAATGAGCAGTTCTTC,CASSPGQVYNEQFF
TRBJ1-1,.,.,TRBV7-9,TGTGCCAGCAGCTTACTGGTCAGGGCGAACACTGAAGCTTTCTTT,CASSLLVRANTEAFF
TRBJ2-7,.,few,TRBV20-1,TGCAGTGCTAGAAATCAGGGCTACGAGCAGTACTTC,CSARNQGYEQYF
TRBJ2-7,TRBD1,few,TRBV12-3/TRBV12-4,TGTGCCAGCAGTTTACGGGACAGGGTAAGCTCCTACGAGCAGTACTTC,CASSLRDRVSSYEQYF
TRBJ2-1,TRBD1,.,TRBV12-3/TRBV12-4,TGTGCCAGCAGTTTAAAGGACAGGGACCGAAATGAGCAGTTCTTC,CASSLKDRDRNEQFF
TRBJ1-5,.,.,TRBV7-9,TGTGCCAGCACCCAGTGGGGGGTAGACAATCAGCCCCAGCATTTT,CASTQWGVDNQPQHF
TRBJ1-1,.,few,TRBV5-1,TGCGCCAGCAGCTTGGCCAGGTTAATGAACACTGAAGCTTTCTTT,CASSLARLMNTEAFF
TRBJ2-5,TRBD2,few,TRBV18,TGTGCCAGCTCACCGACTAGCGGGGGACCCGCGGAGACCCAGTACTTC,CASSPTSGGPAETQYF
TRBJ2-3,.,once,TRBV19,TGTGCCAGTAGTATAGATCTCTTTCAGGGGCGCACAGATACGCAGTATTTT,CASSIDLFQGRTDTQYF
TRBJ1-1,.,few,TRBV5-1,TGCGCCAGCAGCTTGGATTTCGCAGGGAGCACTGAAGCTTTCTTT,CASSLDFAGSTEAFF
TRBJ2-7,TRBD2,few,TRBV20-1,TGCAGTGCGGCCGTGACTAGCGGTAATTACGAGCAGTACTTC,CSAAVTSGNYEQYF
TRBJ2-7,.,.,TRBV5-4,TGTGCCAGCAGCTTGGAACAGGGAGCTGCGTACGAGCAGTACTTC,CASSLEQGAAYEQYF
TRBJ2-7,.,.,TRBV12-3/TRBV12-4,TGTGCCAGCAGCTATAATCAGGGACCCCACGAGCAGTACTTC,CASSYNQGPHEQYF
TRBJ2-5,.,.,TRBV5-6,TGTGCCAGCAGCTCGACTTGGACGGGACTTCAAGAGACCCAGTACTTC,CASSSTWTGLQETQYF
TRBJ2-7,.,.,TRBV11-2,TGTGCCAGCAGCTTAGAGGACGGATGGTACGAGCAGTACTTC,CASSLEDGWYEQYF
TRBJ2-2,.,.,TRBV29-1,TGCAGCGTTGAGGTCAGGGCTCACGGGAACACCGGGGAGCTGTTTTTT,CSVEVRAHGNTGELFF
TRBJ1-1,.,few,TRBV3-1,TGTGCCAGCAGCCCCCTCGCATCGACGGAATCTGCTTTCTTT,CASSPLASTESAFF